This TCR beta chain appears in the sequencing data of a study of T cells in Graves' hyperthyroidism and ophthalmopathy. For the study at large: The blood sample was taken at first diagnosis, before treatment began.

The CDR3 loop spans 14 amino acids. The V gene's germline CDR1 is MNHEY and CDR2 SVGEGT. V lost 6 bases, J lost 5 bases, and 14 bases lay in between. Amplified TCR beta CDR3 regions derived from RNA transcripts. Using the HTBI primer set, a first-round RT-PCR was run on the TCR CDR3. TCRdb passed the multiplex PCR reads through MiXCR, listing each CDR3 protein once. The sample includes hundreds of thousands of distinct CDR3 sequences, approximately 13% of them seen just once. Material: blood. V usage is TRBV6-2 or TRBV6-3 and J usage is TRBJ1-5, with a tentative D call TRBD1 (5 bases). The clonotype comes from a woman aged 18-29 years with Graves' hyperthyroidism. The CDR3: CASRAGTLDQPQHF. In DNA, the CDR3 is TGTGCCAGCAGAGCCGGGACCCTTGATCAGCCCCAGCATTTT.